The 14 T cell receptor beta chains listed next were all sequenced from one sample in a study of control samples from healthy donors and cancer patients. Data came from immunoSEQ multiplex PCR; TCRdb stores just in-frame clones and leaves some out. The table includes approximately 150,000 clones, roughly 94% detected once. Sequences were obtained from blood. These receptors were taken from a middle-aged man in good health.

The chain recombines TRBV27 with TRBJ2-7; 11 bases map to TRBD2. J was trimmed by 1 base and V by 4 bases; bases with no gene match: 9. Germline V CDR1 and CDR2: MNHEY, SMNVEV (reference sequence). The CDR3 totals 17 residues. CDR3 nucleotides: TGTGCCAGCAGTTCCATTGTGACTAGCGGGGAATCCTACGAGCAGTACTTC. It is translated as CASSSIVTSGESYEQYF.

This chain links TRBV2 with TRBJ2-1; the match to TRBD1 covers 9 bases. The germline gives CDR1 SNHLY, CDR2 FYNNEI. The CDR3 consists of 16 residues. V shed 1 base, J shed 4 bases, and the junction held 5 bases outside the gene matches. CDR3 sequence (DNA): TGTGCCAGCAGTGAAGAAGGGACAGGGAGTTACAATGAGCAGTTCTTC. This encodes CASSEEGTGSYNEQFF.

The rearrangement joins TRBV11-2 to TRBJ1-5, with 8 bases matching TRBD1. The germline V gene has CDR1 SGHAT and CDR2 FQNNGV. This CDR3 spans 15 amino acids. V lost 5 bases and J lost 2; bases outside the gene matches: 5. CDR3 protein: CASSTGDRRNQPQHF. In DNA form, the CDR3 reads TGTGCCAGCAGCACAGGGGACAGGCGCAATCAGCCCCAGCATTTT. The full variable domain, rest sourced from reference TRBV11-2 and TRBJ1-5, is EAGVAQSPRYKIIEKRQSVAFWCNPISGHATLYWYQQILGQGPKLLIQFQNNGVVDDSQLPKDRFSAERLKGVDSTLKIQPAKLEDSAVYLCASSTGDRRNQPQHFGDGTRLSIL.

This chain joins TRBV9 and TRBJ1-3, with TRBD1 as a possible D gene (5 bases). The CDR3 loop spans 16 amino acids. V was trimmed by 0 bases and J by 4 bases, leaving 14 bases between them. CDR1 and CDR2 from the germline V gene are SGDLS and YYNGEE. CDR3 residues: CASSVDGGRVGNTIYF. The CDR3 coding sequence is TGTGCCAGCAGCGTAGATGGGGGTAGGGTCGGAAACACCATATATTTT.

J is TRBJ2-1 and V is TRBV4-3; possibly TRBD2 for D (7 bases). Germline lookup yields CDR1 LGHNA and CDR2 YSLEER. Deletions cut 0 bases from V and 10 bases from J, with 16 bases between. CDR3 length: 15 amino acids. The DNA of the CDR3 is TGCGCCAGCAGCCAAGATGGGCGGCGGGGGCGCGAGCAGTTCTTC. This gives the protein CASSQDGRRGREQFF.

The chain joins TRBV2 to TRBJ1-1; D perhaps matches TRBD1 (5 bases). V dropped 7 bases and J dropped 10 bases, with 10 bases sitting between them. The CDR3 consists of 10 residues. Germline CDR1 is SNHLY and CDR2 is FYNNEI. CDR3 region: CASIGGGAFF. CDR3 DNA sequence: TGTGCCAGCATCGGGGGGGGAGCTTTCTTT.

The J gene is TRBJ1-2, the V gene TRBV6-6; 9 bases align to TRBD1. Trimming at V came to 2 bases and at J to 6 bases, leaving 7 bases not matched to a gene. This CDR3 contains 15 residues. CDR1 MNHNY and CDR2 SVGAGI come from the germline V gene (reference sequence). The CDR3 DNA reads TGTGCCAGCAGTTACGGGACAGGGTCTAGTCATGGCTACACCTTC. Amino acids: CASSYGTGSSHGYTF.

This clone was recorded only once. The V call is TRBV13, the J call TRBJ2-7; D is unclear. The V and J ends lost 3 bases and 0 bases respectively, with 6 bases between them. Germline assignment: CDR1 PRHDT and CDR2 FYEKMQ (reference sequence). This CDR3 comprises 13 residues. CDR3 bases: TGTGCCAGCAGCTTGGGCCGCTCCTACGAGCAGTACTTC. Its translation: CASSLGRSYEQYF.

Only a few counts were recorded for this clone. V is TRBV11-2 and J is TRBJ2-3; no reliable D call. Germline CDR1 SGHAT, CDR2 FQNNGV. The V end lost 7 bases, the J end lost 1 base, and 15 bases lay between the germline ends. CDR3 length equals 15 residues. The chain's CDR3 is CASTQEFQGTDTQYF. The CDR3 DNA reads TGTGCCAGCACCCAAGAGTTTCAGGGCACAGATACGCAGTATTTT.

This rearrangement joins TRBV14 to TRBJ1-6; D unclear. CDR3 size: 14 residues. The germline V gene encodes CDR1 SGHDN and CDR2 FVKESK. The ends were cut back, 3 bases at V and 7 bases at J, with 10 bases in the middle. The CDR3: CASSQLGRNSPLHF. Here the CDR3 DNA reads TGTGCCAGCAGCCAGTTAGGTCGCAATTCACCCCTCCACTTT.

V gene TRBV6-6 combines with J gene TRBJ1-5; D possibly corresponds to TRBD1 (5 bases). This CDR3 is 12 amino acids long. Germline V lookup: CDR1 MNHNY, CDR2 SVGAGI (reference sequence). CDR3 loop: CAVSGPNQPQHF. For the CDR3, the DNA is TGTGCGGTATCAGGGCCCAATCAGCCCCAGCATTTT.

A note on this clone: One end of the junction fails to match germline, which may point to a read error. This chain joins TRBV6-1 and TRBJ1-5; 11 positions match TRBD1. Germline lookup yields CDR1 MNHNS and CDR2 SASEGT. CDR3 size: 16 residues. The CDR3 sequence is CASREVGQGDNQPQHF. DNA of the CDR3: TGTGCCAGCAGGGAAGTGGGACAGGGGGACAATCAGCCCCAGCATTTT.

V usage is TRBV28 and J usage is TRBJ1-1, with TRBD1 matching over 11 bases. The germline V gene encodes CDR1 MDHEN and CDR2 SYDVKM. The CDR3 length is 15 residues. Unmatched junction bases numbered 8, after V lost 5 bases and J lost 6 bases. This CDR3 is CASSASGTGGAEAFF. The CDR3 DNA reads TGTGCCAGCAGTGCCTCCGGGACAGGGGGTGCTGAAGCTTTCTTT.

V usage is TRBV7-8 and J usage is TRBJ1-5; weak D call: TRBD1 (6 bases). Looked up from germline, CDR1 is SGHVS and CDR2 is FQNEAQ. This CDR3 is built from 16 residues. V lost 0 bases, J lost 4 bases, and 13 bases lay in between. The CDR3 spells CASSLALGGGNQPQHF. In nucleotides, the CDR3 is TGTGCCAGCAGCTTAGCGCTTGGAGGGGGGAATCAGCCCCAGCATTTT.